This is a list of T cell receptor beta chains from one sample in a study of T cell clusters in autoimmune cytopenias. Following a re-call of the multiplex PCR reads, TCRdb has one entry per CDR3 protein and lacks DNA. This repertoire includes around 9,500 distinct CDR3 sequences. Material: peripheral blood. Receptors were obtained from a human donor with an autoimmune cytopenia or autoimmune hepatitis (not recorded which). Both conserved end residues are part of each CDR3. Clone size is stated in some rows and not others, as once, few, many or a class when expanded.

>medium-sized|TRBJ2-1|TRBV5-4|12
CASSLGVNEQFF
>-|TRBJ1-1|TRBV5-1|14
CASSSRGGYTEAFF
>-|TRBJ1-1|TRBV11-2|13
CASRQGGYTEAFF
>-|TRBJ1-4|TRBV6-5|13
CATQRGPAEKLFF
>-|TRBJ1-1|TRBV28|13
CASSSDFLLRAFF
>medium-sized|TRBJ2-1|TRBV5-5|13
CASSWDLWGEQFF
>-|TRBJ1-5|TRBV6-5|12
CASGVTSQPQHF
>-|TRBJ1-1|TRBV19|14
CASTVSARRTEAFF
>-|TRBJ2-5|TRBV24-1|18
CATSDGSHRDSGKGTQYF
>-|TRBJ1-3|TRBV6-5|19
CASRSAPGLVPGFGNTIYF
>-|TRBJ2-5|TRBV7-2|15
CASNPAGLDQETQYF
>-|TRBJ2-5|TRBV4-2|15
CASSRRQGPGETQYF
>medium-sized|TRBJ2-7|TRBV6-5|14
CASRIQGGPYEQYF
>medium-sized|TRBJ2-5|TRBV19|15
CASSTRDGGGETQYF
>-|TRBJ2-7|TRBV5-1|13
CASSYGPLGEQYF
>-|TRBJ1-2|TRBV5-6|13
CASSWTGNYGYTF
>medium-sized|TRBJ1-5|TRBV6-2/TRBV6-3|16
CASSYLPGRSNQPQHF
>-|TRBJ2-2|TRBV5-6|14
CASNRDLNTGELFF
>-|TRBJ1-5|TRBV20-1|14
CSAGGHLLDQPQHF
>medium-sized|TRBJ2-2|TRBV29-1|13
CSVDGGRTGELFF
>-|TRBJ1-1|TRBV19|13
CASSTYTNTEAFF
>medium-sized|TRBJ2-7|TRBV19|13
CASSIDPSYEQYF
>-|TRBJ1-6|TRBV6-5|14
CASSSSSLNSPLHF
>-|TRBJ2-2|TRBV4-2|15
CASSQGIGNTGELFF
>-|TRBJ2-7|TRBV7-9|15
CASSLPRQETGGQYF
>-|TRBJ2-2|TRBV7-9|14
CASSLGRDPGELFF
>-|TRBJ1-6|TRBV20-1|13
CSARDKNNSPLHF
>medium-sized|TRBJ2-3|TRBV6-6|13
CASSYLSTDTQYF
>medium-sized|TRBJ2-2|TRBV19|13
CASSLANTGELFF
>-|TRBJ2-1|TRBV7-2|18
CASSPARRTSGRPLGQFF
>-|TRBJ2-5|TRBV20-1|12
CSGSGDQETQYF
>medium-sized|TRBJ2-5|TRBV4-2|15
CASSQGGQDQETQYF
>-|TRBJ1-1|TRBV27|15
CASSLYPGMNTEAFF
>-|TRBJ1-1|TRBV6-5|14
CASRGGWMNTEAFF
>-|TRBJ1-6|TRBV5-1|14
CASRDSPYNSPLHF
>medium-sized|TRBJ2-1|TRBV15|13
CATSRDIRVGQFF
>-|TRBJ2-5|TRBV6-1|15
CASSGGQGAGETQYF
>-|TRBJ2-3|TRBV7-9|13
CASSLSGQSTQYF
>medium-sized|TRBJ2-7|TRBV30|13
CAWALAGGREQYF
>-|TRBJ2-3|TRBV5-4|14
CASSQDGSTDTQYF
>-|TRBJ1-2|TRBV5-5|13
CASSLQGAFGYTF
>-|TRBJ1-4|TRBV6-5|16
CASSYSSGGVNEKLFF
>-|TRBJ2-7|TRBV28|12
CASSLQEFEQYF
>-|TRBJ1-1|TRBV18|14
CASSPANGRTEAFF
>-|TRBJ2-7|TRBV5-1|14
CASSRVGQSYEQYF
>-|TRBJ2-1|TRBV6-2/TRBV6-3|16
CASSGTGTSGGSEQFF
>-|TRBJ2-6|TRBV20-1|18
CSAREGAGGAYWANVLTF
>-|TRBJ2-2|TRBV5-1|15
CASSLFGPNTGELFF
>large|TRBJ1-1|TRBV27|14
CASSLLGQTTEAFF
>-|TRBJ1-2|TRBV6-5|14
CASKRHTALYGYTF
>-|TRBJ1-3|TRBV6-1|15
CASSGRRGGAGTIYF